Detailed here is one T cell receptor (beta chain). Its antigen remains unknown. Profiled with immunoSEQ multiplex PCR; TCRdb holds only in-frame clones, not every one. The sample has 79,000 or so clones; roughly 90% are singletons. This sample was taken from a study of T cell responses to AZD1222 COVID-19 vaccine. Study-level results: Donors, mostly white British, included more females; clonal diversity was possibly underestimated. Just six people given AZD1222 tested seropositive at baseline. Spike was spanned by vaccine-associated CD4 TCRs, with dominance at 160-218 and 743-854. The peak T cell response came first, and repertoires were sampled only after it.

Trimming stripped 5 bases from V and 5 bases from J, with 13 bases between. CDR1 and CDR2 (germline): SGHVS, FNYEAQ. CDR3 length: 13 amino acids. The specimen comprised peripheral blood, sampled 28 days after the second AZD1222 dose. The TCR originated in an adult who received the AZD1222 COVID-19 vaccine. The rearrangement uses TRBV7-6 and TRBJ2-7; D gene uncertain. CDR3 in amino acids: CASSGSGQDEQYF. The CDR3 DNA follows: TGTGCCAGCAGCGGTTCCGGGCAGGACGAGCAGTACTTC.